The 31 T cell receptor beta chains reported below all come from one sample, sequenced in a study of Ad26.COV2.S vaccination and SARS-CoV-2 variants. Treatment defined: 15 to 20 received Ad26.COV2.S at low or high dose, single or two shots; several received placebo; per-sample allocation not given. The investigators took samples on day 63 after the first vaccine or placebo injection. TCRdb's table, derived via immunoSEQ multiplex PCR, lists solely in-frame clones and lacks some. The top ten clones hold less than 2% of a sample with approximately 300,000 clones, approximately 86% of them seen once. The sequences come from peripheral blood, collected in a trial of Ad26.COV2.S vaccine versus placebo. The receptors derive from a person between 18 and 60 years old who received the Ad26.COV2.S COVID-19 vaccine or a placebo.

This chain connects TRBV27 to TRBJ1-3; no firm D call. The CDR3 consists of 11 residues. V lost 3 bases, J lost 3 bases, and 0 bases lay in between. The V gene's germline CDR1 is MNHEY and CDR2 SMNVEV (reference sequence). The CDR3 loop is CASSFGNTIYF. CDR3 sequence (DNA): TGTGCCAGCAGTTTTGGAAACACCATATATTTT.

The table lists this clone with a few counts. This rearrangement joins TRBV19 to TRBJ1-5; tentatively, D is TRBD1 (5 bases). Per germline, CDR1 LNHDA and CDR2 SQIVND (reference sequence). The CDR3 sequence is 14 residues long. Trimming took 4 bases from V and 2 from J, leaving 9 bases between them. CDR3 sequence reads: CASSRVGGNQPQHF. The CDR3 DNA is TGTGCCAGTAGTAGGGTAGGGGGCAATCAGCCCCAGCATTTT.

This clone appeared a single time. The V gene is TRBV2, the J gene TRBJ2-2; 9 nucleotides align to TRBD1. The germline V gene has CDR1 SNHLY and CDR2 FYNNEI. The V gene end was trimmed by 6 bases and the J gene end by 4 bases; junction bases not matched to a gene: 3. CDR3 length equals 14 residues. The CDR3 region has the DNA TGTGCCAGCAGGGACAGGGGTCTCACCGGGGAGCTGTTTTTT. Its protein product is CASRDRGLTGELFF.

J is TRBJ2-2 and V is TRBV7-6; 12 nucleotides agree with TRBD1. The CDR3 totals 20 residues. Germline loops: CDR1 SGHVS, CDR2 FNYEAQ. V gave up 3 bases and J gave up 3 bases; unmatched junction bases: 14. CDR3 sequence reads: CASSLYWGQGAKRDTGELFF. Written as DNA, the CDR3 is TGTGCCAGCAGCTTGTATTGGGGACAGGGGGCGAAAAGGGACACCGGGGAGCTGTTTTTT. The whole variable domain, filled in from reference TRBV7-6 and TRBJ2-2, reads GAGVSQSPRYKVTKRGQDVALRCDPISGHVSLYWYRQALGQGPEFLTYFNYEAQQDKSGLPNDRFSAERPEGSISTLTIQRTEQRDSAMYRCASSLYWGQGAKRDTGELFFGEGSRLTVL.

The J gene is TRBJ2-1, the V gene TRBV6-5, with 10 bases identical to TRBD1. Germline CDR1 reads MNHEY; CDR2 reads SVGAGI. CDR3 size: 13 residues. V lost 5 bases to trimming and J lost 7 bases; unmatched junction nucleotides: 2. As DNA, the CDR3 is TGTGCCAGCAGTCTGGGACAGGGGAATGAGCAGTTCTTC. It encodes CASSLGQGNEQFF.

The rearrangement uses TRBV9 and TRBJ2-5; D is perhaps TRBD1 (6 bases). Germline CDR1 SGDLS, CDR2 YYNGEE. The CDR3 extends over 15 amino acids. V shed 0 bases and J shed 1 base, with 10 bases lying between them. Here the CDR3 DNA reads TGTGCCAGCAGCGTAGATGGCAGGGGCCAAGAGACCCAGTACTTC. Translation gives CASSVDGRGQETQYF.

This clone was counted once. This chain joins TRBV10-3 and TRBJ1-1; 7 nucleotides align to TRBD1. Germline loops: CDR1 ENHRY, CDR2 SYGVKD. The CDR3 extends over 12 amino acids. J gave up 9 bases and V 5 bases, and 6 bases lay outside the gene matches. The CDR3 DNA reads as TGTGCCATCAGTCCGGGACAGCTACAAGCTTTCTTT. It encodes CAISPGQLQAFF.

The V call is TRBV7-2, the J call TRBJ2-3, with D unresolved. The CDR3 loop spans 13 amino acids. Trimming removed 5 bases from V and 7 bases from J, with 13 bases in between. CDR1 is SGHTA, CDR2 FQGNSA, per germline. In DNA form, the CDR3 reads TGTGCCAGCAGCCTCTCGAAGGATCATACGCAGTATTTT. This encodes CASSLSKDHTQYF.

Only one count was recorded for this clone. The rearrangement links TRBV19 to TRBJ2-5, with 8 bases identical to TRBD1. The CDR3 sequence is 16 residues long. V was pared by 5 bases and J by 4 bases, with 12 bases of the junction left unmatched. In germline, CDR1 is LNHDA, CDR2 SQIVND (reference sequence). The CDR3: CASSVITGGEVETQYF. The CDR3 DNA reads as TGTGCCAGTAGTGTCATCACAGGGGGTGAGGTAGAGACCCAGTACTTC.

The chain employs TRBV7-2 and TRBJ2-6; D is uncertain. Germline loops: CDR1 SGHTA, CDR2 FQGNSA. V was trimmed by 5 bases and J by 0 bases, leaving 8 bases between them. The CDR3 runs 15 residues. The CDR3 region is CASSPTHSGANVLTF. The CDR3 region has the DNA TGTGCCAGCAGCCCAACCCACTCTGGGGCCAACGTCCTGACTTTC.

The chain uses TRBV18 and TRBJ1-5; D remains unclear. Germline V CDR1 and CDR2: KGHSH, LQKENI. The CDR3 covers 15 residues. V lost 1 base to trimming and J lost 7 bases, with 14 bases between them. The DNA for the CDR3 is TGTGCCAGCTCACCACAGACGATGGTAGACCAGCCCCAGCATTTT. It is translated as CASSPQTMVDQPQHF.

This chain joins TRBV2 and TRBJ1-6, with D perhaps TRBD1 (6 bases). Germline loops: CDR1 SNHLY, CDR2 FYNNEI. CDR3 length: 16 amino acids. Trimming took 8 bases from V and 0 from J, leaving 14 bases between them. CDR3 coding DNA: TGTGCCAGCGAGTTAGGGGGGAGCTCCTATAATTCACCCCTCCACTTT. Translated, it gives CASELGGSSYNSPLHF.

The chain uses TRBV6-2 or TRBV6-3 and TRBJ2-7; D is perhaps TRBD1 (6 bases). Germline V lookup: CDR1 MNHEY, CDR2 SVGEGT. The CDR3 sequence is 16 residues long. Trimming pared 2 bases from V and 4 bases from J, leaving 18 bases between. The CDR3 bases are TGTGCCAGCAGTTACAGGGGGTCCGCAGTAGGGTACGAGCAGTACTTC. Its protein product is CASSYRGSAVGYEQYF.

This rearrangement joins TRBV19 to TRBJ1-2; D may be TRBD1 (6 bases). Germline assignment: CDR1 LNHDA and CDR2 SQIVND (reference sequence). Trimming took off 5 bases at V and 5 bases at J, with 15 bases between the two ends. The CDR3 is made up of 14 amino acids. CDR3 DNA sequence: TGTGCCAGTAGTCCTACCGGACAGTGGTATGGCTACACCTTC. This sequence encodes CASSPTGQWYGYTF.

V usage is TRBV11-2 and J usage is TRBJ1-3; D may be TRBD1 (6 bases). The CDR3 is made up of 16 amino acids. Germline V lookup: CDR1 SGHAT, CDR2 FQNNGV. Trimming pared 5 bases from V and 0 bases from J, leaving 14 bases between. The CDR3 sequence: CASSRTGTPSGNTIYF. The CDR3 region has the DNA TGTGCCAGCAGCAGAACCGGGACACCCTCTGGAAACACCATATATTTT.

The chain carries TRBV3-1 (or the pseudogene TRBV3-2) and TRBJ2-7; D remains ambiguous. The germline V and J ends were trimmed by 1 base and 1 base, with 11 bases remaining between them. Germline CDR1 is LGHDT and CDR2 is YNNKEL (reference sequence). The CDR3 length is 15 residues. CDR3 nucleotide sequence: TGTGCCAGCAGCCAAGGAAGGACGGTTTCCTACGAGCAGTACTTC. Translating gives CASSQGRTVSYEQYF.

The chain carries TRBV4-3 and TRBJ1-5; D remains ambiguous. CDR1 and CDR2 from the germline V gene are LGHNA and YSLEER. The CDR3 loop spans 14 amino acids. Trimming left V 1 base short and J 6 bases short, with 10 bases between. The CDR3 nucleotides are TGCGCCAGCAGCCAAGGACTAATTGGTCAGCCCCAGCATTTT. This sequence encodes CASSQGLIGQPQHF.

The chain employs TRBV7-8 and TRBJ1-3, with D unclear. Germline assignment: CDR1 SGHVS and CDR2 FQNEAQ. Trimming left V 2 bases short and J 2 bases short, with 13 bases between. The CDR3 totals 16 residues. The DNA for the CDR3 is TGTGCCAGCAGCTTATGGGGTACCTTTCCTGGAAACACCATATATTTT. Amino acids: CASSLWGTFPGNTIYF.

This clone was counted a single time. The chain recombines TRBV21-1 with TRBJ1-5; the table's D call of TRBD1 was not tested on the DNA. TRBV21-1 counts as a pseudogene. This CDR3 region has 15 residues. CDR3 nucleotide sequence: TGTGCCAGCAGCAAATCCGGGACAGGCGTACAGCCCCAGCATTTT. This sequence encodes CASSKSGTGVQPQHF.

The chain is built from TRBV7-2 and TRBJ1-4, with D hard to call. The ends were cut back, 0 bases at V and 8 bases at J, with 13 bases in the middle. This CDR3 comprises 15 residues. CDR1 is SGHTA and CDR2 is FQGNSA in the germline V gene. CDR3 protein: CASSLADFSVEKLFF. DNA for the CDR3: TGTGCCAGCAGCTTAGCTGACTTCTCCGTGGAAAAACTGTTTTTT.

V and J are TRBV7-2 and TRBJ1-1; D is ambiguous. The CDR3 is 13 residues long. The V gene's germline CDR1 is SGHTA and CDR2 FQGNSA. Trimming took 1 base from V and 8 from J, leaving 11 bases between them. CDR3 sequence reads: CASSLVPGKEAFF. The CDR3 DNA reads TGTGCCAGCAGCTTAGTTCCGGGTAAGGAAGCTTTCTTT.

This clone has a single count. Other DNA sequences in the same sample also yield this CDR3. The V call is TRBV5-1, the J call TRBJ2-5, with D possibly matching TRBD1 (5 bases). V lost 2 bases, J lost 4 bases, and 9 bases lay in between. The CDR3 has 13 amino acids. Germline loops: CDR1 SGHRS, CDR2 YFSETQ. The CDR3 DNA sequence: TGCGCCAGCAGCTTATCCAGGGTAGAGACCCAGTACTTC. Translated: CASSLSRVETQYF.

The chain combines TRBV19 with TRBJ2-1; D is unclear. From germline, CDR1 is LNHDA and CDR2 SQIVND (reference sequence). The CDR3 runs 16 residues. The V and J ends lost 0 bases and 0 bases respectively, with 9 bases between them. CDR3 DNA sequence: TGTGCCAGTAGTATAGAGAACAGAAACTCCTACAATGAGCAGTTCTTC. It translates to CASSIENRNSYNEQFF.

This chain joins TRBV30 and TRBJ1-6, with TRBD1 identical over 7 bases. The germline CDR1 and CDR2 sequences are GTSNPN and SVGIG (reference sequence). The CDR3 consists of 16 residues. Trimming cost V 1 base and J 4 bases; bases outside gene matches: 7. The CDR3 protein is CAWSENRGRYNSPLHF. In DNA form, the CDR3 reads TGTGCCTGGAGTGAAAACAGGGGAAGGTATAATTCACCCCTCCACTTT. Supplemented by reference TRBV30 and TRBJ1-6, the full variable domain reads SQTIHQWPATLVQPVGSPLSLECTVEGTSNPNLYWYRQAAGRGLQLLFYSVGIGQISSEVPQNLSASRPQDRQFILSSKKLLLSDSGFYLCAWSENRGRYNSPLHFGNGTRLTVT.

This chain connects TRBV29-1 to TRBJ2-7, with 8 bases matching TRBD1. The germline V gene encodes CDR1 SQVTM and CDR2 ANQGSEA. Losses at the gene ends were 5 bases for V and 4 bases for J; bases not matched to a gene: 4. The CDR3 has 12 residues. CDR3 sequence: CSVRTGMYEQYF. The CDR3 DNA sequence: TGCAGCGTTCGGACAGGGATGTACGAGCAGTACTTC.

V usage is TRBV27 and J usage is TRBJ2-7, with TRBD2 matching 11 bases. In germline, CDR1 is MNHEY, CDR2 SMNVEV (reference sequence). With 6 bases clipped from V and 6 bases from J, the junction kept 13 bases outside the gene matches. The CDR3 has 16 amino acids. CDR3 DNA sequence: TGTGCCAGCAGACTTAGCGGGGGGGCTAGTGTATCCGAGCAGTACTTC. As protein: CASRLSGGASVSEQYF.

V gene TRBV2 combines with J gene TRBJ1-5; D gene ambiguous. V lost 1 base to trimming and J lost 0 bases, with 4 bases between them. From germline, CDR1 is SNHLY and CDR2 FYNNEI. The CDR3 has 14 amino acids. CDR3 amino acids: CASSEVDSNQPQHF. CDR3 in DNA: TGTGCCAGCAGTGAAGTGGATAGCAATCAGCCCCAGCATTTT.

This chain links TRBV5-4 with TRBJ2-3; 8 nucleotides match TRBD1. CDR3 length: 15 residues. Germline V lookup: CDR1 SGHNT, CDR2 YYREEE (reference sequence). The J segment lost 4 bases and the V segment lost 2 bases, leaving 6 bases of the junction unmatched. This CDR3 reads CASSFGDRGADTQYF. In DNA, the CDR3 is TGTGCCAGCAGCTTCGGCGACAGGGGAGCAGATACGCAGTATTTT.

This clone came up a few times. The rearrangement links TRBV21-1 to TRBJ1-2. TRBV21-1 is a pseudogene segment. CDR3 length equals 16 residues. The CDR3 spells CASSIRLLSPILCYTF. CDR3 DNA sequence: TGTGCCAGCAGCATTCGGCTCTTGTCGCCTATCTTATGCTACACCTTC.

The chain combines TRBV2 with TRBJ1-1, with 7 bases aligning to TRBD1. The CDR3 has 14 amino acids. Per the germline V gene, CDR1 is SNHLY and CDR2 is FYNNEI. V dropped 4 bases and J dropped 7; count of bases not matched to a gene: 9. In DNA form, the CDR3 reads TGTGCCAGCAGTGGACAGGGAGTCTTACTTGAAGCTTTCTTT. Translation: CASSGQGVLLEAFF.

This clone occurred a few times. The V gene is TRBV6-2 or TRBV6-3, the J gene TRBJ1-1, with unresolved D. V shed 6 bases and J shed 7 bases, with 18 bases lying between them. The CDR3 runs to 14 residues. Germline V lookup: CDR1 MNHEY, CDR2 SVGEGT. CDR3 nucleotides: TGTGCCAGCAGCCGACCTATGGGGTGGGGTGAAGCTTTCTTT. It codes for CASSRPMGWGEAFF.